One sample yielded the 32 T cell receptor beta chains listed below, sequenced in a study of blood T cell repertoires in COVID-19 (dated by TCRdb to about 2020). Preparation of the library involved the immunoSEQ multiplex PCR assay. TCRdb holds this immuneACCESS table with in-frame rearrangements only. Some clones are missing; in checked studies, unresolved V genes explain under half, and the rest has no known cause. In all, the sample holds about 180,000 clones, and roughly three quarters of those were seen once. The leading ten clones occupy under 15% of the sample. Material for sequencing was PBMCs or T cells enriched from blood (not recorded which). These receptors were collected from a man between 60 and 75 years old who had been exposed to COVID-19.

The chain links TRBV19 to TRBJ1-4, with a weak D call TRBD1 (5 bases). Looked up from germline, CDR1 is LNHDA and CDR2 is SQIVND (reference sequence). Trimming removed 6 bases at V and 2 bases at J, with 13 bases between. This CDR3 contains 15 residues. The CDR3 DNA is TGTGCCAGTAGGACGACCGGGGGGACTAATGAAAAACTGTTTTTT. Residues: CASRTTGGTNEKLFF.

This chain joins TRBV27 and TRBJ1-3; 8 bases align to TRBD1. Trimming at V came to 5 bases and at J to 2 bases, leaving 2 bases not matched to a gene. Germline CDR1 reads MNHEY; CDR2 reads SMNVEV (reference sequence). This CDR3 contains 14 residues. The CDR3 DNA reads as TGTGCCAGCAGTCGGACAGGGACTGGAAACACCATATATTTT. Amino acid sequence: CASSRTGTGNTIYF.

The chain joins TRBV10-3 to TRBJ2-7; 9 bases agree with TRBD1. The CDR3 consists of 14 residues. J lost 1 base, V lost 7 bases, and 5 bases had no gene match. The germline V gene encodes CDR1 ENHRY and CDR2 SYGVKD. The CDR3 DNA sequence: TGTGCCATCACTCGGGACAGGGCGTCCTACGAGCAGTACTTC. Protein: CAITRDRASYEQYF.

The gene calls are TRBV5-1 and TRBJ2-2; 9 nucleotides align to TRBD1. CDR1 and CDR2 (germline): SGHRS, YFSETQ. This CDR3 contains 17 residues. With V trimmed by 3 bases and J by 5 bases, 11 bases remained unmatched. CDR3 in amino acids: CASSWGLTGGRTGELFF. The CDR3 DNA is TGCGCCAGCAGCTGGGGATTGACAGGGGGAAGGACCGGGGAGCTGTTTTTT. Full variable domain (missing parts from reference TRBV5-1 and TRBJ2-2): KAGVTQTPRYLIKTRGQQVTLSCSPISGHRSVSWYQQTPGQGLQFLFEYFSETQRNKGNFPGRFSGRQFSNSRSEMNVSTLELGDSALYLCASSWGLTGGRTGELFFGEGSRLTVL.

The CDR3, as DNA: TGCGCCAGCAGCTTGGCGGCTACAGGGGGGACTGAAGCTTTCTTT. This gives the protein CASSLAATGGTEAFF. The chain joins TRBV5-1 to TRBJ1-1; TRBD1 matches 8 bases. The V gene's germline CDR1 is SGHRS and CDR2 YFSETQ. V was clipped by 0 bases and J by 5 bases; unmatched bases: 6. The CDR3 extends over 15 amino acids.

The chain couples TRBV9 to TRBJ1-3; D not resolved. This CDR3 is built from 15 residues. The germline V gene has CDR1 SGDLS and CDR2 YYNGEE. V gave up 3 bases and J gave up 4 bases, with 14 bases separating them. As DNA, the CDR3 is TGTGCCAGCAGCGCTGCCGCAGGACTCGGAAACACCATATATTTT. Amino acids: CASSAAAGLGNTIYF.

The CDR3 spells CASSLKGTGPGPGNTIYF. The CDR3, as DNA: TGTGCCAGCAGCTTGAAAGGGACAGGGCCCGGTCCTGGAAACACCATATATTTT. The rearrangement joins TRBV5-4 to TRBJ1-3; TRBD1 aligns across 9 bases. V gave up 1 base and J gave up 2 bases; unmatched junction bases: 10. The CDR3 covers 18 residues. CDR1 SGHNT and CDR2 YYREEE come from the germline V gene (reference sequence).

V gene TRBV19 combines with J gene TRBJ2-1; the match to TRBD2 covers 7 bases. Germline CDR1 is LNHDA and CDR2 is SQIVND (reference sequence). The V gene end was trimmed by 6 bases and the J gene end by 0 bases; junction bases not matched to a gene: 8. The CDR3 loop spans 16 amino acids. The CDR3 is CASRLIAGSSYNEQFF. The CDR3 DNA reads TGTGCCAGTAGGCTTATAGCGGGCTCCTCCTACAATGAGCAGTTCTTC. Using reference TRBV19 and TRBJ2-1 for the parts outside the CDR3, the full variable domain is DGGITQSPKYLFRKEGQNVTLSCEQNLNHDAMYWYRQDPGQGLRLIYYSQIVNDFQKGDIAEGYSVSREKKESFPLTVTSAQKNPTAFYLCASRLIAGSSYNEQFFGPGTRLTVL.

The rearrangement links TRBV5-8 to TRBJ2-2; 7 bases align to TRBD1. The V and J ends lost 4 bases and 0 bases, in that order; junction bases with no gene match: 3. Germline lookup yields CDR1 SGHTS and CDR2 YDEGEE. The CDR3 totals 15 residues. CDR3 bases: TGTGCCAGCAGCCACGGGACAGCGAACACCGGGGAGCTGTTTTTT. Its protein product is CASSHGTANTGELFF.

This clone was counted a few times. The genes are TRBV6-5 and TRBJ1-5; tentatively, D is TRBD1 (6 bases). The germline CDR1 and CDR2 sequences are MNHEY and SVGAGI. The CDR3 loop spans 12 amino acids. V lost 9 bases and J 6 bases, leaving 12 bases between the germline ends. The chain's CDR3 is CASGGSPQPQHF. The CDR3 bases are TGTGCCAGTGGGGGCTCACCTCAGCCCCAGCATTTT.

This clone turned up a few times. The V and J genes are TRBV9 and TRBJ1-1, with D uncertain. V was pared by 2 bases and J by 2 bases, with 13 bases between. CDR3 size: 15 residues. Germline-derived CDR1 and CDR2 are SGDLS and YYNGEE. The CDR3 nucleotides read TGTGCCAGCAGCGTGGGTGGAGGTGGAAACACTGAAGCTTTCTTT. This encodes CASSVGGGGNTEAFF.

The rearrangement links TRBV7-2 to TRBJ2-7; possible D gene TRBD1, 5 bases. Germline V lookup: CDR1 SGHTA, CDR2 FQGNSA. CDR3 length: 14 residues. Trimming shortened V by 0 bases and J by 5 bases, and 11 bases separated the two germline ends. For the CDR3, the DNA is TGTGCCAGCAGCTTAGCCCCAGGGTGGAACGAGCAGTACTTC. It is translated as CASSLAPGWNEQYF.

The chain has TRBV5-1 and TRBJ2-5, with D possibly being TRBD1 (5 bases). From germline, CDR1 is SGHRS and CDR2 YFSETQ. The ends were cut back, 3 bases at V and 5 bases at J, with 11 bases in the middle. This CDR3 comprises 13 residues. The CDR3 spells CASSSGWGETQYF. CDR3 nucleotides: TGCGCCAGCAGCTCTGGTTGGGGCGAGACCCAGTACTTC.

The rearrangement uses TRBV19 and TRBJ1-1; D gene unclear. The V and J ends lost 6 bases and 12 bases respectively, with 23 bases between them. CDR3 length: 14 residues. Germline V gives CDR1 LNHDA, CDR2 SQIVND (reference sequence). The CDR3 is CASSPSPVGPLTFF. The CDR3, as DNA: TGTGCCAGTAGCCCAAGCCCCGTTGGGCCCTTAACTTTCTTT.

The CDR3: CASSAGVRETQYF. The DNA of the CDR3 is TGTGCCAGCAGTGCAGGGGTCCGGGAGACCCAGTACTTC. This chain uses TRBV2 with TRBJ2-5, with D possibly TRBD1 on 6 matching bases. This CDR3 contains 13 residues. CDR1 and CDR2 from the germline V gene are SNHLY and FYNNEI. V was cut by 4 bases and J by 5 bases, with 11 bases left in between.

CDR3 in amino acids: CASSLPRGYEQYF. CDR3 bases: TGTGCCAGCAGCTTACCAAGGGGCTACGAGCAGTACTTC. This sequence joins TRBV7-2 and TRBJ2-7, with D tentatively TRBD1 (5 bases). The V and J ends lost 2 bases and 3 bases respectively, with 8 bases between them. This CDR3 region has 13 residues. From germline, CDR1 is SGHTA and CDR2 FQGNSA.

J is TRBJ1-2 and V is TRBV19; possibly TRBD1 for D (6 bases). Germline CDR1 LNHDA, CDR2 SQIVND (reference sequence). Trimming stripped 9 bases from V and 2 bases from J, with 10 bases between. The CDR3 sequence is 12 residues long. CDR3 region: CASGQPNYGYTF. CDR3 sequence (DNA): TGTGCCAGCGGACAGCCAAACTATGGCTACACCTTC.

This CDR3 reads CASSFSTGARDEQYF. DNA for the CDR3: TGTGCCAGCAGTTTCTCGACAGGGGCAAGGGACGAGCAGTACTTC. The chain carries TRBV27 and TRBJ2-7; 8 bases fit TRBD1. The J segment lost 5 bases and the V segment lost 3 bases, leaving 9 bases of the junction unmatched. CDR3 size: 15 residues. Looked up from germline, CDR1 is MNHEY and CDR2 is SMNVEV (reference sequence).

The chain employs TRBV4-1 and TRBJ1-1; D is undetermined. Germline V gene lookup returns CDR1 MGHRA and CDR2 YSYEKL. V was trimmed by 1 base and J by 0 bases, leaving 18 bases between them. This CDR3 comprises 18 residues. The CDR3 region is CASSQGFGGGRMNTEAFF. CDR3 sequence (DNA): TGCGCCAGCAGCCAAGGATTTGGCGGCGGTAGGATGAACACTGAAGCTTTCTTT.

The rearrangement uses TRBV18 and TRBJ2-1; D may be TRBD1 (5 bases). Per germline, CDR1 KGHSH and CDR2 LQKENI. Trimming pared 0 bases from V and 8 bases from J, leaving 14 bases between. The CDR3 contains 15 residues. CDR3 amino acids: CASSPPGHLSHEQFF. CDR3 nucleotides: TGTGCCAGCTCACCACCAGGACACCTCTCGCATGAGCAGTTCTTC.

The rearrangement links TRBV5-6 to TRBJ2-3, with D maybe TRBD2 (5 bases). The CDR3 sequence is 15 residues long. Germline V gene lookup returns CDR1 SGHDT and CDR2 YYEEEE. Trimming cost V 8 bases and J 0 bases, with 16 bases left between them. As DNA, the CDR3 is TGTGCCAGTCAGGTCGTGGGAGATAGCACAGATACGCAGTATTTT. This sequence encodes CASQVVGDSTDTQYF.

The chain has TRBV7-9 and TRBJ1-1; D is perhaps TRBD1 (5 bases). Trimming pared 6 bases from V and 0 bases from J, leaving 8 bases between. The germline V gene has CDR1 SEHNR and CDR2 FQNEAQ (reference sequence). The CDR3 length is 13 residues. The DNA of the CDR3 is TGTGCCAGCAGATTGACAGTGAACACTGAAGCTTTCTTT. As protein: CASRLTVNTEAFF.

J is TRBJ2-7 and V is TRBV29-1; D remains ambiguous. Germline assignment: CDR1 SQVTM and CDR2 ANQGSEA. The CDR3 has 11 amino acids. Trimming took 4 bases from V and 4 from J, leaving 8 bases between them. The CDR3 reads CSVATDYEQYF. Written as DNA, the CDR3 is TGCAGCGTTGCCACAGATTACGAGCAGTACTTC.

The chain recombines TRBV6-4 with TRBJ2-2, with 7 bases matching TRBD2. In germline, CDR1 is MRHNA, CDR2 SNTAGT. The CDR3 loop spans 17 amino acids. V shed 2 bases and J 1 base; nucleotides not matched to a gene: 7. CDR3 bases: TGTGCCAGCAGTGACGGGGCGGGAGCAGGGAACACCGGGGAGCTGTTTTTT. Amino acids: CASSDGAGAGNTGELFF.

At least ten counts were recorded for this clone. This rearrangement joins TRBV7-9 to TRBJ1-1; D not certain. The CDR3 extends over 14 amino acids. V shed 1 base and J shed 6 bases, with 12 bases lying between them. CDR1 and CDR2 from the germline V gene are SEHNR and FQNEAQ (reference sequence). The CDR3 bases are TGTGCCAGCAGCTTAGGGGTGGGAGGTTCTGAAGCTTTCTTT. This sequence encodes CASSLGVGGSEAFF.

The V and J genes are TRBV2 and TRBJ2-7, with 8 bases matching TRBD2. This CDR3 is built from 16 residues. V shed 8 bases, J shed 6 bases, and the junction held 18 bases outside the gene matches. Germline CDR1 is SNHLY and CDR2 is FYNNEI. The CDR3 sequence is CASQGGPAGVRREQYF. The CDR3 nucleotides read TGTGCCAGCCAAGGCGGCCCAGCGGGAGTTCGGCGCGAGCAGTACTTC.

This sequence joins TRBV12-3 or TRBV12-4 and TRBJ1-3; 8 bases map to TRBD1. J gave up 16 bases and V 6 bases, and 8 bases lay outside the gene matches. The CDR3 covers 11 residues. The CDR3 protein is CASSYRDRKYF. CDR3 DNA: TGTGCCAGCAGCTACCGGGACAGGAAGTATTTT.

This chain links TRBV2 with TRBJ1-5; D possibly corresponds to TRBD1 (6 bases). The CDR3 length is 14 residues. Germline lookup yields CDR1 SNHLY and CDR2 FYNNEI. V shed 4 bases and J shed 4 bases, with 11 bases lying between them. For the CDR3, the DNA is TGTGCCAGCAGTGTAGGACAGAAGAATCAGCCCCAGCATTTT. It yields the protein CASSVGQKNQPQHF.

This chain links TRBV24-1 with TRBJ2-2, with D hard to call. The ends were cut back, 0 bases at V and 3 bases at J, with 4 bases in the middle. The CDR3 spans 14 residues. Germline lookup yields CDR1 KGHDR and CDR2 SFDVKD. The DNA of the CDR3 is TGTGCCACCAGTGATTTGAAGCACACCGGGGAGCTGTTTTTT. As protein: CATSDLKHTGELFF.

V is TRBV29-1 and J is TRBJ2-7; a possible D gene is TRBD2 (5 bases). Trimming shortened V by 7 bases and J by 6 bases, and 13 bases separated the two germline ends. CDR1 and CDR2 from the germline V gene are SQVTM and ANQGSEA. The CDR3 consists of 11 residues. The CDR3 sequence: CSARTGVEQYF. The DNA of the CDR3 is TGCAGCGCACGGACTGGAGTCGAGCAGTACTTC.

The chain links TRBV7-3 to TRBJ2-1; 15 nucleotides align to TRBD2. The germline V gene has CDR1 SGHTA and CDR2 FQGTGA. The CDR3 has 18 residues. J gave up 1 base and V 5 bases, and 6 bases lay outside the gene matches. This CDR3 reads CASSVGLAGGRSYNEQFF. The DNA of the CDR3 is TGTGCCAGCAGCGTCGGACTAGCGGGAGGGCGGTCCTACAATGAGCAGTTCTTC.

The chain is built from TRBV27 and TRBJ1-3; perhaps TRBD1 as D (6 bases). This CDR3 region has 13 residues. The V end was cut by 6 bases, the J end by 7 bases, with 13 bases between. Germline V gene lookup returns CDR1 MNHEY and CDR2 SMNVEV (reference sequence). The CDR3 spells CASSFAGANTIYF. In DNA form, the CDR3 reads TGTGCCAGCAGCTTCGCAGGGGCGAACACCATATATTTT.